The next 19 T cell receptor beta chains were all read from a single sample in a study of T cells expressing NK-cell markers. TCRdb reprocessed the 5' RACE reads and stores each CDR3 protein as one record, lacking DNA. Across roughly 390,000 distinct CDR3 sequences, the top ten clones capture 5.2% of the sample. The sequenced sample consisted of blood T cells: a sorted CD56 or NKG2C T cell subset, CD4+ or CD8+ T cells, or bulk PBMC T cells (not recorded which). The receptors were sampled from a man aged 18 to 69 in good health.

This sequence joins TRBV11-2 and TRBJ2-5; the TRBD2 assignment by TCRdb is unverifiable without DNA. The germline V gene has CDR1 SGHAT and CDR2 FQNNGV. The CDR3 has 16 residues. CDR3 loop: CASSLVSSGGAETQYF.

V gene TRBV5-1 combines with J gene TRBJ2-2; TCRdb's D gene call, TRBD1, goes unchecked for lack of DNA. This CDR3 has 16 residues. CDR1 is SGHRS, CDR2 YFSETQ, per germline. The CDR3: CASSPLAGGRAGELFF.

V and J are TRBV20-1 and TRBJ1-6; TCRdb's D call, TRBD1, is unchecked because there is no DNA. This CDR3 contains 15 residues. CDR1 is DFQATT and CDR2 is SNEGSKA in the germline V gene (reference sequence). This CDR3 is CSAHGSGRGHSPLHF.

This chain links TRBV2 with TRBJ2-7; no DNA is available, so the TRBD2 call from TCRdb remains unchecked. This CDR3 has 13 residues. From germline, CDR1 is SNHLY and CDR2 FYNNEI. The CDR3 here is CASTRTESYEQYF.

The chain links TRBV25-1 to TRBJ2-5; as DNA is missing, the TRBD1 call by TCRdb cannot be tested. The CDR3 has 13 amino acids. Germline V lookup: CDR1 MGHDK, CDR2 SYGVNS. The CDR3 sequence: CASSRAAQETQYF.

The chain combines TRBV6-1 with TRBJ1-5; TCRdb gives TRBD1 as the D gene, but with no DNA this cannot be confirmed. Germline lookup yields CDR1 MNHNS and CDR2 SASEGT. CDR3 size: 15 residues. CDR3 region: CASRTSGQENQPQHF.

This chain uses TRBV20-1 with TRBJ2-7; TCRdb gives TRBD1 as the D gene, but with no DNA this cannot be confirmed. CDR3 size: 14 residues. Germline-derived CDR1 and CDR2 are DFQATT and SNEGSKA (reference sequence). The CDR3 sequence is CSARDQDRVYEQYF.

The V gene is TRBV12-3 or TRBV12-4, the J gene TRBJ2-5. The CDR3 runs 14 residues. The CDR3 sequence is CASSLYLIQETQYF.

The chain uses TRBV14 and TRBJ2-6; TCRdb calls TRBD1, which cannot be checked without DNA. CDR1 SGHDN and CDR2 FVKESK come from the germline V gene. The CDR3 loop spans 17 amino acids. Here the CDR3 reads CASRYNAGGSGANVLTF. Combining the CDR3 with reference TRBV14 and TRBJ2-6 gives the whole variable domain EAGVTQFPSHSVIEKGQTVTLRCDPISGHDNLYWYRRVMGKEIKFLLHFVKESKQDESGMPNNRFLAERTGGTYSTLKVQPAELEDSGVYFCASRYNAGGSGANVLTFGAGSRLTVL.

This CDR3 reads CASSARLVYSYNEQFF. This rearrangement joins TRBV7-9 to TRBJ2-1; as DNA is missing, the TRBD2 call by TCRdb cannot be tested. Germline V gene sequence: CDR1 SEHNR, CDR2 FQNEAQ (reference sequence). The CDR3 totals 16 residues.

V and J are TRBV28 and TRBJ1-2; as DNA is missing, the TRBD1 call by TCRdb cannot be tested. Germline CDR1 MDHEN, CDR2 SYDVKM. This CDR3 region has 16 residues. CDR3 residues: CASSFPVPTGAYGYTF.

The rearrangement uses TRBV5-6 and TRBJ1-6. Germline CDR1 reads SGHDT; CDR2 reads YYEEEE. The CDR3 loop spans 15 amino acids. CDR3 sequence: CASSLYQPSRSPLHF.

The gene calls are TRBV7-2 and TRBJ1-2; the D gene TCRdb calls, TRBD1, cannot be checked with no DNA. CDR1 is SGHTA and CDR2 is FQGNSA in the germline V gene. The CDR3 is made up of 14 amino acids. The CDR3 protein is CASSLNRQGYGYTF.

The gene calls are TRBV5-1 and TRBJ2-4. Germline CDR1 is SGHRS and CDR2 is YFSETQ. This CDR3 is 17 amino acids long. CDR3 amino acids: CASSLARLGVAKNIQYF.

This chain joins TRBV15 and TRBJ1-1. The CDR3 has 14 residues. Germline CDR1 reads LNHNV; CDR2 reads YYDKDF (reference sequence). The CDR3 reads CATSAGMMNTEAFF.

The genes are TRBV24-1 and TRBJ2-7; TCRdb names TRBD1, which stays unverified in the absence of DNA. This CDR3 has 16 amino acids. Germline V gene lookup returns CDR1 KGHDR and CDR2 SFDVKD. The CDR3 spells CATSDPHIGASYEQYF.

CDR3 protein: CASSQVGLAGQTQYF. The chain links TRBV4-2 to TRBJ2-5; TCRdb gives TRBD2 as the D gene, but with no DNA this cannot be confirmed. The CDR3 spans 15 residues. Germline V gene lookup returns CDR1 LGHNA and CDR2 YNFKEQ.

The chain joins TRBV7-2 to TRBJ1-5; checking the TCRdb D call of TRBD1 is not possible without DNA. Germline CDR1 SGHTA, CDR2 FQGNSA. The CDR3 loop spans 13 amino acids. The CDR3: CASSLRERGPQHF.

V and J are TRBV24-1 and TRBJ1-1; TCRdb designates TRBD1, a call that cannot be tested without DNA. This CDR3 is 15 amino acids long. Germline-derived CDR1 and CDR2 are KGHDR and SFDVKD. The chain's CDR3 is CATTGDSGFEAEAFF.